This TCR beta chain is drawn from a study of technical replicates of blood from several donors (dated 2017 in TCRdb). The method behind the library was the immunoSEQ multiplex PCR assay. Entries here come from immuneACCESS through TCRdb and include only in-frame sequences with V and J called. Some clones fail to appear in such tables; in the studies checked, an unresolved V gene covers under half of the shortfall, and the cause of the remainder is unknown. Here the sample has 65,000 to 80,000 clones; roughly 96% occur a single time. The leading ten clones occupy 0.3% to 0.35% of the sample. In regard to this clone: No antigen is known for it. There are no base qualities to consult, and no much larger clone falls within one base.

CDR1 and CDR2 (MNHEY, SVGAGI) derive from the germline V gene. The CDR3 contains 12 residues, cysteine and phenylalanine counted. The CDR3 DNA has 36 bases and is translated from base 1. V and J lose 5 bases and 3 bases, and a span of 8 bases separates them. This clonotype was sampled from a human donor in good health. Material: T cells isolated from PBMCs. The chain is assembled from TRBV6-5 and TRBJ2-7, with an unclear D gene assignment. The CDR3 reads as follows: CASSQNSYEQYF. Here is the DNA: TGTGCCAGCAGTCAGAACAGCTACGAGCAGTACTTC.